This record looks at one T cell receptor beta chain sequence and its context. These data belong to a study of T cell responses to AZD1222 COVID-19 vaccine. Trimming pared 0 bases from V and 8 bases from J, leaving 8 bases between. The CDR3 runs to 13 residues. Germline V lookup: CDR1 LGHDT, CDR2 YNNKEL (reference sequence). Generated by immunoSEQ multiplex PCR, the TCRdb table keeps only in-frame clones and is missing some. The sample yields approximately 90,000 clones, about 90% seen once. The chain combines TRBV3-1 (or the pseudogene TRBV3-2) with TRBJ1-3, with D unclear. The sequence derives from an adult in good health. This specimen consisted of peripheral blood, obtained on day 0 of AZD1222 vaccination. This CDR3 is CASSQEPRHTIYF. CDR3 coding DNA: TGTGCCAGCAGCCAAGAACCCAGACACACCATATATTTT.